These 20 T cell receptor beta chains came from one sample sequenced in a study of blood T cells in healthy people across ages. Combining a sample-barcoded 5' primer with a J-beta primer mix, a second PCR ran for roughly 6 to 11 cycles. A single record per CDR3 protein comes from TCRdb applying MiXCR to the 5' RACE reads. The sample records 1.5 million to 2 million distinct CDR3 sequences, about 49% being singletons. Sample: blood. All receptors derive from a woman in her forties in good health.

The CDR3 protein is CASRATGWTNEKLFF. The CDR3 DNA is TGCGCCAGCAGAGCTACAGGGTGGACTAATGAAAAACTGTTTTTT. The chain links TRBV5-1 to TRBJ1-4; a weak D match, TRBD1 (6 bases). Per the germline V gene, CDR1 is SGHRS and CDR2 is YFSETQ. The CDR3 has 15 amino acids. V was trimmed by 5 bases and J by 2 bases, leaving 13 bases between them. Complete variable domain (other parts from reference TRBV5-1 and TRBJ1-4): KAGVTQTPRYLIKTRGQQVTLSCSPISGHRSVSWYQQTPGQGLQFLFEYFSETQRNKGNFPGRFSGRQFSNSRSEMNVSTLELGDSALYLCASRATGWTNEKLFFGSGTQLSVL.

This clonotype was detected a few times. V gene TRBV4-2 combines with J gene TRBJ2-7, with 8 bases lining up with TRBD1. This CDR3 comprises 15 residues. V lost 2 bases to trimming and J lost 4 bases; unmatched junction nucleotides: 7. Germline assignment: CDR1 LGHNA and CDR2 YNFKEQ. CDR3: CASSQWTGTQYEQYF. In DNA form, the CDR3 reads TGTGCCAGCAGCCAATGGACAGGGACTCAGTACGAGCAGTACTTC.

The chain has TRBV20-1 and TRBJ2-1; TRBD1 is a possible D gene (8 bases). The assigned J gene may be wrong: the sequence end matches TRBJ2-7 better. Germline V lookup: CDR1 DFQATT, CDR2 SNEGSKA (reference sequence). CDR3 length equals 17 residues. CDR3 nucleotide sequence: TGCAGTGCTCGGGGGGCAGGGGGCCAAAGCTCCTACAATGAGCAGTACTTC. It encodes CSARGAGGQSSYNEQYF.

CDR3 in amino acids: CSANRGLSYEQYF. CDR3 DNA: TGCAGTGCCAATAGGGGGCTGAGTTACGAGCAGTACTTC. The chain recombines TRBV20-1 with TRBJ2-7; 7 nucleotides match TRBD1. Germline V gene data show CDR1 as DFQATT and CDR2 as SNEGSKA (reference sequence). The trim removed 6 bases at V and 4 bases at J, leaving 9 bases unmatched. The CDR3 contains 13 residues.

V and J are TRBV20-1 and TRBJ2-2; 10 bases are a match to TRBD1. Germline CDR1 is DFQATT and CDR2 is SNEGSKA (reference sequence). This CDR3 contains 15 residues. The V and J ends lost 6 bases and 4 bases, in that order; junction bases with no gene match: 8. The CDR3 region has the DNA TGCAGTGCCCGGAGGACAGGGGGTTTCACCGGGGAGCTGTTTTTT. Protein: CSARRTGGFTGELFF.

This clonotype was seen a handful of times. This chain connects TRBV7-2 to TRBJ2-5, with D possibly called TRBD1 or TRBD2 (7 bases each). The end of the DNA is better explained by TRBJ2-4, so the J call may be wrong. Germline V gene lookup returns CDR1 SGHTA and CDR2 FQGNSA. The CDR3 covers 17 residues. This CDR3 is CASSYRDSGIAKNIQYF. The CDR3 nucleotides are TGTGCCAGCAGCTACCGGGACAGCGGGATTGCCAAAAACATTCAGTACTTC.

This clonotype was picked up a small number of times. The genes are TRBV20-1 and TRBJ2-3, with D possibly TRBD2 on 7 matching bases. Trimming removed 6 bases at V and 0 bases at J, with 31 bases between. CDR3 length: 20 amino acids. CDR1 is DFQATT and CDR2 is SNEGSKA in the germline V gene (reference sequence). CDR3 residues: CSAPRGVWGGAPISTDTQYF. CDR3 in DNA: TGCAGTGCGCCGAGGGGGGTTTGGGGGGGCGCACCAATTAGCACAGATACGCAGTATTTT.

The chain is built from TRBV27 and TRBJ2-4; D might be TRBD1 or TRBD2, each matching 6 bases. Trimming pared 5 bases from V and 3 bases from J, leaving 17 bases between. Looked up from germline, CDR1 is MNHEY and CDR2 is SMNVEV (reference sequence). The CDR3 runs to 16 residues. The CDR3 sequence: CASSPPGGGGKNIQYF. The CDR3, as DNA: TGTGCCAGCAGTCCCCCAGGAGGGGGTGGCAAAAACATTCAGTACTTC.

The chain carries TRBV11-2 and TRBJ1-1; the match to TRBD1 covers 7 bases. With 5 bases clipped from V and 5 bases from J, the junction kept 11 bases outside the gene matches. The CDR3 sequence is 15 residues long. CDR1 and CDR2 from the germline V gene are SGHAT and FQNNGV. CDR3 DNA sequence: TGTGCCAGCAGCGGACAAGACAGGGAGGGTACTGAAGCTTTCTTT. Translating it yields CASSGQDREGTEAFF.

In this sample, this clonotype turned up a few times. The V gene is TRBV20-1, the J gene TRBJ2-5; 12 bases match TRBD2. Looked up from germline, CDR1 is DFQATT and CDR2 is SNEGSKA (reference sequence). V lost 7 bases and J lost 5; bases outside the gene matches: 11. The CDR3 extends over 15 amino acids. The CDR3 region is CSVPKTSGGRETQYF. In nucleotides, the CDR3 is TGCAGTGTCCCGAAGACTAGCGGGGGCCGGGAGACCCAGTACTTC.

This clonotype was counted only a few times. The chain carries TRBV20-1 and TRBJ2-3, with D perhaps matching TRBD2 (6 bases). The CDR3 is 15 residues long. V lost 2 bases and J lost 0, with 12 bases in between. Germline V gene data show CDR1 as DFQATT and CDR2 as SNEGSKA (reference sequence). The CDR3 DNA is TGCAGTGCTAGACATCAACGGGAGAGCACAGATACGCAGTATTTT. Translation: CSARHQRESTDTQYF.

The chain recombines TRBV4-1 with TRBJ2-5; possible D gene TRBD2, 6 bases. V dropped 2 bases and J dropped 3 bases, with 13 bases sitting between them. The CDR3 sequence is 15 residues long. The germline V gene encodes CDR1 MGHRA and CDR2 YSYEKL. CDR3 in amino acids: CASSQNLAIEETQYF. The CDR3 nucleotides read TGCGCCAGCAGCCAAAATCTAGCGATAGAAGAGACCCAGTACTTC.

Here the CDR3 reads CASSFHDRWSTDTQYF. In DNA form, the CDR3 reads TGTGCCAGCAGTTTCCACGACAGGTGGAGCACAGATACGCAGTATTTT. The chain combines TRBV27 with TRBJ2-3, with D maybe TRBD1 (6 bases). V gave up 3 bases and J gave up 0 bases, with 13 bases separating them. Germline values: CDR1 MNHEY, CDR2 SMNVEV (reference sequence). The CDR3 is made up of 16 amino acids.

V gene TRBV4-2 combines with J gene TRBJ1-5; 8 nucleotides line up with TRBD1. V trimming: 8 bases; J trimming: 1 base; junction bases outside the gene matches: 13. Germline loops: CDR1 LGHNA, CDR2 YNFKEQ. CDR3 length equals 17 residues. In DNA form, the CDR3 reads TGTGCCAGCCGACTCTCAGGGGGCTCTATCAGCAATCAGCCCCAGCATTTT. This encodes CASRLSGGSISNQPQHF.

In this sample, this clonotype turned up a few times. V is TRBV4-1 and J is TRBJ2-5; D remains ambiguous. CDR1 and CDR2 from the germline V gene are MGHRA and YSYEKL. Deletions cut 1 base from V and 0 bases from J, with 6 bases between. This CDR3 region has 14 residues. The CDR3 DNA is TGCGCCAGCAGCCAAGCGCCGAACCAAGAGACCCAGTACTTC. Translation gives CASSQAPNQETQYF.

CDR3 nucleotides: TGTGCCAGCAGCGACCGTAATTCAGATACGCAGTATTTT. This encodes CASSDRNSDTQYF. The rearrangement joins TRBV27 to TRBJ2-3; D not resolved. Germline V lookup: CDR1 MNHEY, CDR2 SMNVEV (reference sequence). V was shortened by 6 bases and J by 4 bases, with 11 bases between the two germline ends. This CDR3 contains 13 residues.

The V gene is TRBV5-1, the J gene TRBJ2-3, with D perhaps TRBD1 (6 bases). This CDR3 has 14 amino acids. V was cut by 3 bases and J by 5 bases, with 13 bases left in between. Germline loops: CDR1 SGHRS, CDR2 YFSETQ. The CDR3 sequence: CASSWTAIGDTQYF. CDR3 in DNA: TGCGCCAGCAGCTGGACAGCGATAGGAGATACGCAGTATTTT.

This clonotype was recorded only once. The rearrangement uses TRBV20-1 and TRBJ2-4, with D perhaps TRBD2 (5 bases). The J call may not be correct, given that the DNA end is closer to TRBJ2-5. The CDR3 loop spans 14 amino acids. Germline-derived CDR1 and CDR2 are DFQATT and SNEGSKA (reference sequence). CDR3 loop: CSAKEVGGQETQYF. The CDR3 nucleotides are TGCAGCGCAAAAGAAGTCGGCGGGCAAGAGACCCAGTACTTC.

This clonotype was picked up a small number of times. This chain connects TRBV29-1 to TRBJ2-1; D is possibly TRBD2 (6 bases). CDR1 and CDR2 (germline): SQVTM, ANQGSEA. Trimming left V 1 base short and J 8 bases short, with 12 bases between. The CDR3 has 13 residues. The CDR3 region has the DNA TGCAGCGTTGAAGGGGCTAGCGTGTATGAGCAGTTCTTC. This gives the protein CSVEGASVYEQFF.

The rearrangement joins TRBV12-3 or TRBV12-4 to TRBJ1-2, with 9 bases fitting TRBD1. V lost 5 bases to trimming and J lost 6 bases; unmatched junction nucleotides: 4. The CDR3 loop spans 13 amino acids. CDR3 nucleotides: TGTGCCAGCAGTACAGGGACAGGGAATGGCTACACCTTC. It translates to CASSTGTGNGYTF.